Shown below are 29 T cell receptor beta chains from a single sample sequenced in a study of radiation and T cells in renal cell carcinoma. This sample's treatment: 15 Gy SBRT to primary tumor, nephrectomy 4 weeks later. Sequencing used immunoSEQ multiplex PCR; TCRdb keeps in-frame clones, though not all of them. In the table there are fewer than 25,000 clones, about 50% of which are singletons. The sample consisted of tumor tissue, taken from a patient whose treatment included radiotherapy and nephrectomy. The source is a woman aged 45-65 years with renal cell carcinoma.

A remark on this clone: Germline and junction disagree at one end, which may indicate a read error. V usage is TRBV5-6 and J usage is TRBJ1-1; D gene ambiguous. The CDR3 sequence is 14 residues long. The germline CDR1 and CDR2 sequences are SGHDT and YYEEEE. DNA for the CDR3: TGCGCCAGCAGCCAAGTTAGGTGGGACACTGAAGCTTTCTTT. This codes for CASSQVRWDTEAFF.

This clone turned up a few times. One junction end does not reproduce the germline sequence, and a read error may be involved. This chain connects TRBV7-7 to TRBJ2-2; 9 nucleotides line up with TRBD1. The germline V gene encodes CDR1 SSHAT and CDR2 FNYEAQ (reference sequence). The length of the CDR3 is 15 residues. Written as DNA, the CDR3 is TGTGCTAGCAGCTTGGACAGGGGACTTACCGGGGAGCTGTTTTTT. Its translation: CASSLDRGLTGELFF.

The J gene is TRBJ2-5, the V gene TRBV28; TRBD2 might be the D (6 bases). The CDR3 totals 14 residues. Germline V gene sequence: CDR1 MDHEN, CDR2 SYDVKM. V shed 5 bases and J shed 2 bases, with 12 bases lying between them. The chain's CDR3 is CASSATSKQETQYF. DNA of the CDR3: TGTGCCAGCAGTGCCACTAGCAAACAAGAGACCCAGTACTTC.

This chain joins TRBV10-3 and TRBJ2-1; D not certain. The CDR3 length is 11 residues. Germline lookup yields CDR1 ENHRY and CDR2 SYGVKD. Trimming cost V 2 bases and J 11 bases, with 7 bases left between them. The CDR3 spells CAISEEQKQFF. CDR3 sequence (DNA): TGTGCCATCAGTGAGGAACAGAAGCAGTTCTTC.

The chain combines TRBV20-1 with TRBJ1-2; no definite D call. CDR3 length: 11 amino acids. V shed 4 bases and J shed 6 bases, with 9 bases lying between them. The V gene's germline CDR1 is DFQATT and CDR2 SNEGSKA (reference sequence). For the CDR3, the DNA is TGCAGTGCTACTAGGACGGATGGCTACACCTTC. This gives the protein CSATRTDGYTF.

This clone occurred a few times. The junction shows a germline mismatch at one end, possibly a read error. Written as DNA, the CDR3 is TGTGCTAGCAGCCTCCGACAGGGGGACACCGGGGAGCTGTTTTTT. Translation gives CASSLRQGDTGELFF. V usage is TRBV7-7 and J usage is TRBJ2-2, with 9 bases lining up with TRBD1. Germline V gene sequence: CDR1 SSHAT, CDR2 FNYEAQ (reference sequence). The CDR3 has 15 residues.

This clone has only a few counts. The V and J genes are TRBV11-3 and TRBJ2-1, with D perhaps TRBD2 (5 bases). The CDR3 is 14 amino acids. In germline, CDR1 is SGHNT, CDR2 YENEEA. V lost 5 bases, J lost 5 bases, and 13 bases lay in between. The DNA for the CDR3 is TGTGCCAGCAGCCTATTTGGACTGGACAATGAGCAGTTCTTC. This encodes CASSLFGLDNEQFF.

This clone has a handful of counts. This CDR3 reads CASSERGGQFLYF. CDR3 nucleotides: TGTGCCAGCAGTGAGCGGGGGGGCCAGTTCCTGTACTTC. V is TRBV6-1 and J is TRBJ2-5, with 9 bases fitting TRBD2. The CDR3 loop spans 13 amino acids. The V and J ends lost 3 bases and 13 bases, in that order; junction bases with no gene match: 9. In germline, CDR1 is MNHNS, CDR2 SASEGT.

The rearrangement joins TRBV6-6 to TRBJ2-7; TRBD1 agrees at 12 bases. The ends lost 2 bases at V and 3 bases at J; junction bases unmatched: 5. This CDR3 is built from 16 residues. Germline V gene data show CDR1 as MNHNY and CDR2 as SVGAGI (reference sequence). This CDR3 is CASSYPGTGGFYEQYF. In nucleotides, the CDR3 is TGTGCCAGCAGTTACCCCGGGACAGGGGGCTTCTACGAGCAGTACTTC.

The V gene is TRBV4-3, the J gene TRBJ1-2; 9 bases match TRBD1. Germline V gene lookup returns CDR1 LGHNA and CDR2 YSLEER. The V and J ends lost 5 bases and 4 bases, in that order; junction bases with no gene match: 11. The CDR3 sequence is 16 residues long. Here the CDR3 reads CASSGPSGTGSYGYTF. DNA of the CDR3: TGCGCCAGCAGCGGTCCCTCCGGGACAGGGTCCTATGGCTACACCTTC.

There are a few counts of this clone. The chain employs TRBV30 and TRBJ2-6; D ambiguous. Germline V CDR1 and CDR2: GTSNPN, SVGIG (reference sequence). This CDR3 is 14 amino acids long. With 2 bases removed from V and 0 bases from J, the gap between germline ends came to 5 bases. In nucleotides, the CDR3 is TGTGCCTGGAGTATTTCCTCTGGGGCCAACGTCCTGACTTTC. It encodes CAWSISSGANVLTF.

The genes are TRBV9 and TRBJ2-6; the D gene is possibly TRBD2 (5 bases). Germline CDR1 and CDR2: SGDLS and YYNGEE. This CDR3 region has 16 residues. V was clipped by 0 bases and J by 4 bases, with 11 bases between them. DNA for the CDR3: TGTGCCAGCAGCGTAGATCCCTCGGGAGGGGCCAACGTCCTGACTTTC. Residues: CASSVDPSGGANVLTF. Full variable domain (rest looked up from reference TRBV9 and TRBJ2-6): DSGVTQTPKHLITATGQRVTLRCSPRSGDLSVYWYQQSLDQGLQFLIQYYNGEERAKGNILERFSAQQFPDLHSELNLSSLELGDSALYFCASSVDPSGGANVLTFGAGSRLTVL.

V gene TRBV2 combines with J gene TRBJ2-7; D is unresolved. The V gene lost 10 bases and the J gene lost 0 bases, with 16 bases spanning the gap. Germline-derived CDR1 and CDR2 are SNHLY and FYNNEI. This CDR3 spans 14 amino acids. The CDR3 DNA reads TGTGCCACTATCAGGACGAGAAGCTCCTACGAGCAGTACTTC. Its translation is CATIRTRSSYEQYF.

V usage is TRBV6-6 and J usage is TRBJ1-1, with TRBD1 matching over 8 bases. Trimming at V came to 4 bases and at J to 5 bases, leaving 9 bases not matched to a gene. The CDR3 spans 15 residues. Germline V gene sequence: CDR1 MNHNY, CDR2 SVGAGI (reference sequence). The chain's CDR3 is CASSSLDRGHTEAFF. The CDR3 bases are TGTGCCAGCAGTTCCCTCGACAGGGGACATACTGAAGCTTTCTTT.

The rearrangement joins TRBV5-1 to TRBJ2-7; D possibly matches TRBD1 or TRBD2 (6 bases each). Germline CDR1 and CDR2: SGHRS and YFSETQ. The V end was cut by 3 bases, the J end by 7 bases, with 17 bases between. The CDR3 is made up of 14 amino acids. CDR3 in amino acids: CASSWNGGAGEQYF. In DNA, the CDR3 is TGCGCCAGCAGCTGGAATGGGGGCGCGGGGGAGCAGTACTTC.

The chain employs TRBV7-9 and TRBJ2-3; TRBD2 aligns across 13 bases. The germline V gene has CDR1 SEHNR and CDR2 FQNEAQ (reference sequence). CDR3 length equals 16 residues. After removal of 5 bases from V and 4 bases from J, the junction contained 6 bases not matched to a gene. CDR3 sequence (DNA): TGTGCCAGCAGCCTAGGACTAGCGGGGGTTTCAGATACGCAGTATTTT. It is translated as CASSLGLAGVSDTQYF.

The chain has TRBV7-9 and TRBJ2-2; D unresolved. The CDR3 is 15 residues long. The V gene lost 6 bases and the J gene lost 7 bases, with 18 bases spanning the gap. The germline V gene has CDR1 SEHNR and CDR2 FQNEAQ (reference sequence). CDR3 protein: CASRDPMNLVGELFF. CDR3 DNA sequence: TGTGCCAGCAGAGACCCTATGAACCTGGTCGGGGAGCTGTTTTTT.

CDR3 loop: CASSERTAEAFF. DNA of the CDR3: TGTGCCAGCAGTGAGCGGACGGCTGAAGCTTTCTTT. The chain employs TRBV25-1 and TRBJ1-1; unclear D gene. This CDR3 is built from 12 residues. Trimming left V 3 bases short and J 6 bases short, with 8 bases between. Germline CDR1 MGHDK, CDR2 SYGVNS.

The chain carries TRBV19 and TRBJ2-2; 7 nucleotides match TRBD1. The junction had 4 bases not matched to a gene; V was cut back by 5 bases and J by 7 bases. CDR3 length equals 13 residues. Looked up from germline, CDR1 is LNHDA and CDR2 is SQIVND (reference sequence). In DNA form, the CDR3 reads TGTGCCAGTAGTTTACAGGGGAACGGGGAGCTGTTTTTT. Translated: CASSLQGNGELFF.

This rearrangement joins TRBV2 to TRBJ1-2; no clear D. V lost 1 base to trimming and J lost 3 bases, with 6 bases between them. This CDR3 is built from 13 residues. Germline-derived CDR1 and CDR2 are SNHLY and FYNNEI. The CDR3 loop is CASSEETYYGYTF. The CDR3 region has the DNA TGTGCCAGCAGTGAAGAGACTTACTATGGCTACACCTTC.

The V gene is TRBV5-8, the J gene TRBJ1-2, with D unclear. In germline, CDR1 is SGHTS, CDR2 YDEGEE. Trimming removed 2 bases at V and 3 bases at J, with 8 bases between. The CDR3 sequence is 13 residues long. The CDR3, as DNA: TGTGCCAGCAGCTTAGTGAACTACTATGGCTACACCTTC. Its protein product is CASSLVNYYGYTF.

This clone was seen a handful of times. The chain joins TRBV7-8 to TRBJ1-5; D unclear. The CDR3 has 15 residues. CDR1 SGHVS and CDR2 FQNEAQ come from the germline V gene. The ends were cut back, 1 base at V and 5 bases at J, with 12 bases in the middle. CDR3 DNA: TGTGCCAGCAGCTTAGGACTTGGTAGAGATCAGCCCCAGCATTTT. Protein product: CASSLGLGRDQPQHF.

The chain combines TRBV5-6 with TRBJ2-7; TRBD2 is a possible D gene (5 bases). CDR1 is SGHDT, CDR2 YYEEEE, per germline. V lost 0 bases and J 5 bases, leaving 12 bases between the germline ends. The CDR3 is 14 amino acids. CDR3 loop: CASSLAASNDEQYF. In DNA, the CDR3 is TGTGCCAGCAGCTTGGCCGCTAGCAACGACGAGCAGTACTTC. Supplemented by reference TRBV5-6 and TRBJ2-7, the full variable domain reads DAGVTQSPTHLIKTRGQQVTLRCSPKSGHDTVSWYQQALGQGPQFIFQYYEEEERQRGNFPDRFSGHQFPNYSSELNVNALLLGDSALYLCASSLAASNDEQYFGPGTRLTVT.

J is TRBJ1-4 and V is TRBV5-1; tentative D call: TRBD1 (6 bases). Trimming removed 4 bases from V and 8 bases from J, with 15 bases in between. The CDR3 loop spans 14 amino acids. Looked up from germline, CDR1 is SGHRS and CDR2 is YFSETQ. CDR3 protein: CASSLDRSTEKLFF. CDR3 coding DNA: TGCGCCAGCAGCCTGGACAGAAGCACAGAAAAACTGTTTTTT.

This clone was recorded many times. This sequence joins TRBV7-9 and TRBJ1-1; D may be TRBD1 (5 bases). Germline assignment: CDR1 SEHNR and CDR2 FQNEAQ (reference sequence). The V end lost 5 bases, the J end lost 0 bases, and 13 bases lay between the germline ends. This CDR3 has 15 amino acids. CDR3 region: CASSPAGRMNTEAFF. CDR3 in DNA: TGTGCCAGCAGCCCCGCGGGACGTATGAACACTGAAGCTTTCTTT.

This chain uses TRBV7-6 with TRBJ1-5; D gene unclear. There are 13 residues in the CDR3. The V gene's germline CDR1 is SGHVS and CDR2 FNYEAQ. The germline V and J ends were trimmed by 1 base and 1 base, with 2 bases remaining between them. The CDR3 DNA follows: TGTGCCAGCAGCTTAGAGAGCAATCAGCCCCAGCATTTT. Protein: CASSLESNQPQHF.

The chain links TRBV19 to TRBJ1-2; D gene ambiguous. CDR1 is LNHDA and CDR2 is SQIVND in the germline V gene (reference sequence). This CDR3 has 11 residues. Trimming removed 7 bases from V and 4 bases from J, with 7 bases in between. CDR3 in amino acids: CASTQVYGYTF. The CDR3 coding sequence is TGTGCCAGTACTCAGGTCTATGGCTACACCTTC.

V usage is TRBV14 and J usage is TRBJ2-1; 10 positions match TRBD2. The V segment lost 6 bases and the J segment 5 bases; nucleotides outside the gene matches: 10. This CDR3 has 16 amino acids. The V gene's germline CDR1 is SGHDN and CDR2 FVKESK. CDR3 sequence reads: CASSPLLAGENNEQFF. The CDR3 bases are TGTGCCAGCAGTCCCTTGCTAGCGGGGGAGAACAATGAGCAGTTCTTC.

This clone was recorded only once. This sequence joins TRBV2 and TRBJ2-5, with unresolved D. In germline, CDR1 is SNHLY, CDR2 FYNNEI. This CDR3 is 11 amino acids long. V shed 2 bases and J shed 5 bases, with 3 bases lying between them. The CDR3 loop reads CASSESETQYF. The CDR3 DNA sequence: TGTGCCAGCAGTGAATCGGAGACCCAGTACTTC.